The rows below give T cell receptor beta chains drawn from one sample of a study of T cells in Graves' hyperthyroidism and ophthalmopathy. A single record per CDR3 protein comes from TCRdb applying MiXCR to the multiplex PCR reads. The table includes approximately 430,000 distinct CDR3 sequences, about 15% detected once. Sequences were obtained from blood. The receptors come from a young woman with Graves' hyperthyroidism. Both conserved end residues are part of each CDR3. Fields, in order: clone size, V gene, J gene, D gene, CDR3 DNA, CDR3 protein. A D gene is named only where the DNA matches it firmly. The listing skips clone size in some rows; elsewhere it reads once, few, many or a size class.

abundance: .
v_gene: TRBV7-2
j_gene: TRBJ2-5
d_gene: TRBD1
CDR3nt: TGTGCCAGCAGCTCTCGGTGGGGGACAGGGAAGGAGACCCAGTACTTC
CDR3aa: CASSSRWGTGKETQYF

abundance: many
v_gene: TRBV30
j_gene: TRBJ1-6
d_gene: .
CDR3nt: TGTGCCTGGGACAGGCTCAATTCACCCCTCCACTTT
CDR3aa: CAWDRLNSPLHF

abundance: many
v_gene: TRBV30
j_gene: TRBJ2-3
d_gene: TRBD2
CDR3nt: TGTGCCTGGACTCCGGGACTAGCGGGAGGGCCGGGGGATACGCAGTATTTT
CDR3aa: CAWTPGLAGGPGDTQYF

abundance: .
v_gene: TRBV7-3
j_gene: TRBJ2-2
d_gene: .
CDR3nt: TGTGCCAGCAGCTTAGTCAGGGTTGAGGAGCTGTTTTTT
CDR3aa: CASSLVRVEELFF

abundance: many
v_gene: TRBV7-9
j_gene: TRBJ2-3
d_gene: TRBD2
CDR3nt: TGTGCCAGCAGGGAACCGGGACTAGCAGATACGCAGTATTTT
CDR3aa: CASREPGLADTQYF

abundance: many
v_gene: TRBV6-1
j_gene: TRBJ1-5
d_gene: TRBD1
CDR3nt: TGTGCCAGCAGCCCATACGACAGGGGACAAAATCAGCCCCAGCATTTT
CDR3aa: CASSPYDRGQNQPQHF

abundance: many
v_gene: TRBV7-9
j_gene: TRBJ2-1
d_gene: TRBD1
CDR3nt: TGTGCCAGCAGCTTATCTGCGACAGGGGGCTTCAATGAGCAGTTCTTC
CDR3aa: CASSLSATGGFNEQFF

abundance: few
v_gene: TRBV9
j_gene: TRBJ2-6
d_gene: .
CDR3nt: TGTGCCCCGAGGGAGGACTCTAGGGCCAACGTCCTGACTTTC
CDR3aa: CAPREDSRANVLTF

abundance: .
v_gene: TRBV2
j_gene: TRBJ2-1
d_gene: TRBD1
CDR3nt: TGTGCCAGCAGCCTATGGGACAGTCTGAGTGAGCAGTTCTTC
CDR3aa: CASSLWDSLSEQFF

abundance: many
v_gene: TRBV12-3/TRBV12-4
j_gene: TRBJ2-1
d_gene: TRBD1
CDR3nt: TGTGCCAGCAGTGACGAAGACAGGGAAGTTGGGGAGCAGTTCTTC
CDR3aa: CASSDEDREVGEQFF

abundance: many
v_gene: TRBV10-3
j_gene: TRBJ1-4
d_gene: .
CDR3nt: TGTGCCATCAGTGACGGGGCCACGGGTGAAAAACTGTTTTTT
CDR3aa: CAISDGATGEKLFF

abundance: many
v_gene: TRBV3-1
j_gene: TRBJ2-3
d_gene: TRBD1
CDR3nt: TGTGCCAGCAGCCCCTGGACAGGGTCAGATACGCAGTATTTT
CDR3aa: CASSPWTGSDTQYF

abundance: many
v_gene: TRBV12-3/TRBV12-4
j_gene: TRBJ1-5
d_gene: .
CDR3nt: TGTGCCAGCAGTAAAGGGTTTAGCAATCAGCCCCAGCATTTT
CDR3aa: CASSKGFSNQPQHF

abundance: many
v_gene: TRBV13
j_gene: TRBJ2-3
d_gene: .
CDR3nt: TGTGCCAGCAGCTTAGTTCCGGGCACAGATACGCAGTATTTT
CDR3aa: CASSLVPGTDTQYF

abundance: many
v_gene: TRBV20-1
j_gene: TRBJ2-7
d_gene: TRBD1
CDR3nt: TGCAGCTGGGACAGCAACTACGAGCAGTACTTC
CDR3aa: CSWDSNYEQYF

abundance: many
v_gene: TRBV12-3/TRBV12-4
j_gene: TRBJ2-2
d_gene: TRBD1
CDR3nt: TGTGCCAGCAGTTCCCCCGGGACAGGGGCCTCGGGCACCGGGGAGCTGTTTTTT
CDR3aa: CASSSPGTGASGTGELFF

abundance: few
v_gene: TRBV4-1
j_gene: TRBJ2-7
d_gene: .
CDR3nt: TGCGCCAGCAGCCAAGACAGGGGACCCCCCGACTACGAGCAGTACTTC
CDR3aa: CASSQDRGPPDYEQYF

abundance: .
v_gene: TRBV11-1
j_gene: TRBJ1-2
d_gene: .
CDR3nt: TGTGCCAGCAGTAATCGACAGGCCAACTATGGCTACACCTTC
CDR3aa: CASSNRQANYGYTF

abundance: few
v_gene: TRBV20-1
j_gene: TRBJ1-2
d_gene: TRBD1
CDR3nt: TGCAGTGCTAGAGATCAGGGCGGGAAGGGGGCGCGGGGCTACACCTTC
CDR3aa: CSARDQGGKGARGYTF

abundance: many
v_gene: TRBV10-3
j_gene: TRBJ2-3
d_gene: .
CDR3nt: TGTGCCGTCAGTCTCGTCGACGATACGCAGTATTTT
CDR3aa: CAVSLVDDTQYF

abundance: many
v_gene: TRBV29-1
j_gene: TRBJ2-1
d_gene: .
CDR3nt: TGCAGCGTTGAGGGCGGGACTTTCGCCTATGAGCAGTTCTTC
CDR3aa: CSVEGGTFAYEQFF

abundance: few
v_gene: TRBV19
j_gene: TRBJ1-5
d_gene: .
CDR3nt: TGTGCCAGTAATATCTGGGACAGCAATCAGCCCCAGCATTTT
CDR3aa: CASNIWDSNQPQHF

abundance: many
v_gene: TRBV28
j_gene: TRBJ2-2
d_gene: .
CDR3nt: TGTGCCAGCAGTTTAGTGAACACCGGGGAGCTGTTTTTT
CDR3aa: CASSLVNTGELFF

abundance: many
v_gene: TRBV6-1
j_gene: TRBJ1-5
d_gene: .
CDR3nt: TGTGCCAGCAGCGCAGGCGTAAATCAGCCCCAGCATTTT
CDR3aa: CASSAGVNQPQHF

abundance: .
v_gene: TRBV19
j_gene: TRBJ2-1
d_gene: .
CDR3nt: TGTGCCAGTAGTCTTAGTAGCTACAGCTCCTACAATGAGCAGTTCTTC
CDR3aa: CASSLSSYSSYNEQFF

abundance: many
v_gene: TRBV12-3/TRBV12-4
j_gene: TRBJ1-6
d_gene: .
CDR3nt: TGTGCCAGCAGTTACAGGGAAAATTCACCCCTCCACTTT
CDR3aa: CASSYRENSPLHF

abundance: .
v_gene: TRBV13
j_gene: TRBJ1-1
d_gene: TRBD1
CDR3nt: TGTGCCAGCAGCCGGGGACAGGGAACCCCTGAAGCTTTCTTT
CDR3aa: CASSRGQGTPEAFF